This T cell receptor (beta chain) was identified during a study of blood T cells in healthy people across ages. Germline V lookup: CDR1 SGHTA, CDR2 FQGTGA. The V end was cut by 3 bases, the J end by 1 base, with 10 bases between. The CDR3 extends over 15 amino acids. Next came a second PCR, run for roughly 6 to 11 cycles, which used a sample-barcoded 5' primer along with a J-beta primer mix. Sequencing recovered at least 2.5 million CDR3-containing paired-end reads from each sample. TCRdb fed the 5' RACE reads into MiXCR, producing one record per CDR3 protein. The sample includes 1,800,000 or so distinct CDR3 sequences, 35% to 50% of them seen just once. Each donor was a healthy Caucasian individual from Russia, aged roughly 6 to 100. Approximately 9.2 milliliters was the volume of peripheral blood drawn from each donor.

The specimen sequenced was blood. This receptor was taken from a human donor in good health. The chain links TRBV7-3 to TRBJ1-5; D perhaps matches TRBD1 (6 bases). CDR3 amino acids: CASSFWTDSNQPQHF. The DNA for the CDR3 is TGTGCCAGCAGCTTCTGGACAGACAGCAATCAGCCCCAGCATTTT.